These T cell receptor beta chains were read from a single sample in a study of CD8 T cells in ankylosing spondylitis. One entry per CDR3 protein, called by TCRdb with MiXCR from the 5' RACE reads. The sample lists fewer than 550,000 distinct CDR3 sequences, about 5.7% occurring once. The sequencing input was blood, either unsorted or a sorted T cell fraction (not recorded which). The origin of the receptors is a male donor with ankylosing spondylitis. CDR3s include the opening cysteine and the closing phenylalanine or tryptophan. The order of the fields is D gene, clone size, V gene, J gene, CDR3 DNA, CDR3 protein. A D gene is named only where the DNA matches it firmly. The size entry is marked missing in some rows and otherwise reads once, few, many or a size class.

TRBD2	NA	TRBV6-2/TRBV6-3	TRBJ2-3	TGTGCCAGCACCCACCGACTAGCGGGATACACAGATACGCAGTATTTT	CASTHRLAGYTDTQYF
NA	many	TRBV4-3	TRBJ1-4	TGCGCCAGCAGCCTAGCCGAGGACAGCCTGGAAAAACTGTTTTTT	CASSLAEDSLEKLFF
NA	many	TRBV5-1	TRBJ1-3	TGCGCCAGCACGCGAACGCCGATATCTGGAAACACCATATATTTT	CASTRTPISGNTIYF
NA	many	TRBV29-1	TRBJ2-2	TGCAGCGTTGGTAGAGGGGGACTATGGAACACCGGGGAGCTGTTTTTT	CSVGRGGLWNTGELFF
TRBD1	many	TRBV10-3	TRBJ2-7	TGTGCCATCAGCGGGACAGTAACCTACGAGCAGTACTTC	CAISGTVTYEQYF
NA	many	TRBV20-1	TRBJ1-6	TGCAGTGGGGTACAGGGAAATTCACCCCTCCACTTT	CSGVQGNSPLHF
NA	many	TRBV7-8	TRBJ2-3	TGTGCCAGCAGCTTAAGGGTAACCACAGATACGCAGTATTTT	CASSLRVTTDTQYF
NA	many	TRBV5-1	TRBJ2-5	TGCGCCAGCAGCTTGCACCCATCACAACAAGAGACCCAGTACTTC	CASSLHPSQQETQYF
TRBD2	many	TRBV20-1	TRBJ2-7	TGCAGTGCTAGGCCGCGCGGGAGGTACTCCTACGAGCAGTACTTC	CSARPRGRYSYEQYF
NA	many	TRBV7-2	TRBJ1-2	TGTGCCAGCAGCTTTTTACCGTCCCCTAACTATGGCTACACCTTC	CASSFLPSPNYGYTF
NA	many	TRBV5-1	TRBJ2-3	TGCGCCAGCAGCTTGTATCAAACGGCAGATACGCAGTATTTT	CASSLYQTADTQYF
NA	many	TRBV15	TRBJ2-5	TGTGCCACCAGTCAAGGTCGAGAGACCCAGTACTTC	CATSQGRETQYF
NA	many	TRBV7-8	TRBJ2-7	TGTGCCAGCAGCTTGGCACAGTCCTACGAGCAGTACTTC	CASSLAQSYEQYF
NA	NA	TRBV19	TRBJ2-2	TGTGCCAGTAGTACCACCTCGACAGGGAGGGACGGGGAGCTGTTTTTT	CASSTTSTGRDGELFF
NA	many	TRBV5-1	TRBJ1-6	TGCGCCAGCAGCCCGGGACAATTAAGCTCCTATAATTCACCCCTCCACTTT	CASSPGQLSSYNSPLHF
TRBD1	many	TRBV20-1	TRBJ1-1	TGCAGTGCTAACCGGGACAGAAGGTACGCTGAAGCTTTCTTT	CSANRDRRYAEAFF
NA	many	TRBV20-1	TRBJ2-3	TGCAGTGCTTTCAAAGGGGGGGCGAACACAGATACGCAGTATTTT	CSAFKGGANTDTQYF
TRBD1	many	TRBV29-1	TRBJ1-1	TGCAGCTACCGGGACAGGGGGAAGAACACTGAAGCTTTCTTT	CSYRDRGKNTEAFF
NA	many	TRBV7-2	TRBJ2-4	TGTGCCAGCAGCTTAGCGGCGGTAGCCAAAAACATTCAGTACTTC	CASSLAAVAKNIQYF
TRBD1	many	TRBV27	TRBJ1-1	TGTGCCAGCAAGTCAATTGACAGGGACACTGAAGCTTTCTTT	CASKSIDRDTEAFF
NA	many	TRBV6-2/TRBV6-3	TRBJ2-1	TGTGCCAGCAGTACGAGGGCCGAGCAGTTCTTC	CASSTRAEQFF
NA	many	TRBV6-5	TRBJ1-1	TGTGCCAGCAGATCCTCCCCGAACACTGAAGCTTTCTTT	CASRSSPNTEAFF
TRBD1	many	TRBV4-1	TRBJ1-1	TGCGCCAGCAGCCCAACTTGGCGGGACAGGGGTAACGGAGCTTTCTTT	CASSPTWRDRGNGAFF
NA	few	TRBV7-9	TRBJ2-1	TGTGCCAGCAGCCGAGTGACGCGTGAGCAGTTCTTC	CASSRVTREQFF
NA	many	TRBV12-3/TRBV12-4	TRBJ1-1	TGTGCCAGCAACCCGGGGGGGGGAAGGACTGAAGCTTTCTTT	CASNPGGGRTEAFF
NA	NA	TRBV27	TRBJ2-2	TGTGCCAGCAGTTTGAGGCAGGCGAACACCGGGGAGCTGTTTTTT	CASSLRQANTGELFF
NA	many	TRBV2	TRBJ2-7	TGTGCCAGCAGTGAGTTTAGCTACGAGCAGTACTTC	CASSEFSYEQYF
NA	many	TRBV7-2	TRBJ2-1	TGTGCCAGCAGCTTGGGTCCTAGCAGGAGCTCCTACAATGAGCAGTTCTTC	CASSLGPSRSSYNEQFF
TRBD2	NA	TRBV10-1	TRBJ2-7	TGCGCCAGCAGTCACGGGACTAGCGGACCCTACGAGCAGTACTTC	CASSHGTSGPYEQYF
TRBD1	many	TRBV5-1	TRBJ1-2	TGCGCCAGCAGCGACGACAGGGTTTACTATGGCTACACCTTC	CASSDDRVYYGYTF
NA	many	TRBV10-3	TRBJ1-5	TGTGCCACCACGGACAGCCTCAATCAGCCCCAGCATTTT	CATTDSLNQPQHF
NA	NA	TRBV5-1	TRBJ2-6	TGCGCCAGCAGCTTGGACCCGGAGGCTGGGGCCAACGTCCTGACTTTC	CASSLDPEAGANVLTF
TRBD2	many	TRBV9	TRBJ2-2	TGTGCCAGTAGCGGGTCATACCACACCGGGGAGCTGTTTTTT	CASSGSYHTGELFF
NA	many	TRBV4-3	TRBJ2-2	TGCGCCAGCAGCCAAGATGTTTGGGGGACCGGGGAGCTGTTTTTT	CASSQDVWGTGELFF
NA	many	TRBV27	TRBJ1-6	TGTGCCAGCAGGGTGAATTGGGACTCACCCCTCCACTTT	CASRVNWDSPLHF
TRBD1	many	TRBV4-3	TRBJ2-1	TGCGCCAGCAGCCAAGTTTGGAACAGGGGAAAAGGCAATGAGCAGTTCTTC	CASSQVWNRGKGNEQFF
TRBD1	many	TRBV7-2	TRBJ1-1	TGTGCCAGCAGGACTCGACAGGGTCGGAGCACTGAAGCTTTCTTT	CASRTRQGRSTEAFF
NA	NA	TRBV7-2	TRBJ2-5	TGTGCCAGCAGCGGCCCGCGGGACAACCAAGAGACCCAGTACTTC	CASSGPRDNQETQYF
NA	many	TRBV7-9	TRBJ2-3	TGTGCCAGCACGAGGTGGGGGGCCACAGATACGCAGTATTTT	CASTRWGATDTQYF
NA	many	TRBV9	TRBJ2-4	TGTGCCAGCAGCGTAGGTGGAATAAAAAACATTCAGTACTTC	CASSVGGIKNIQYF
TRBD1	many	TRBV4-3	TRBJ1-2	TGCGCCAGCAGCCGACAGGGGGACTCTGGCTACACCTTC	CASSRQGDSGYTF
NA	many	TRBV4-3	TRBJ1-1	TGCGCCAGCAGCCAAGATCCCCAGAAGAACACTGAAGCTTTCTTT	CASSQDPQKNTEAFF
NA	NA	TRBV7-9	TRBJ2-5	TGTGCCAGCACGCTCGGCGGCCAAGAGACCCAGTACTTC	CASTLGGQETQYF
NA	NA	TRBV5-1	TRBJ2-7	TGCGCCAGCAGATACCTTACAGGGATGGGGGAGCAGTACTTC	CASRYLTGMGEQYF